This T cell receptor beta chain is from a study of cytomegalovirus exposure and HLA in healthy donors. Study-level points and caveats: Presence/absence results assume similar sequencing depth per donor, which may not hold.

This clone has more than one count but fewer than ten. The antigen is unknown. 60 Vbeta and 13 Jbeta primers were used in PCR. The repertoire was sequenced with immunoSEQ multiplex PCR; TCRdb's copy has only in-frame clones and lacks some. The repertoire holds tens of thousands of clones, approximately 77% seen once, with about 7.4% in the top ten. Germline CDR1 and CDR2: SEHNR and FQNEAQ (reference sequence). This CDR3 region has 16 residues. After removal of 6 bases from V and 4 bases from J, the junction contained 9 bases not matched to a gene. This receptor was taken from a woman aged 25 to 39 in good health and CMV-seropositive. Sequences were obtained from PBMCs. The chain employs TRBV7-9 and TRBJ2-1; the match to TRBD1 covers 10 bases. The CDR3 spells CASRPRPGQGYNEQFF. CDR3 coding DNA: TGTGCCAGCAGACCCCGTCCGGGACAGGGGTACAATGAGCAGTTCTTC.